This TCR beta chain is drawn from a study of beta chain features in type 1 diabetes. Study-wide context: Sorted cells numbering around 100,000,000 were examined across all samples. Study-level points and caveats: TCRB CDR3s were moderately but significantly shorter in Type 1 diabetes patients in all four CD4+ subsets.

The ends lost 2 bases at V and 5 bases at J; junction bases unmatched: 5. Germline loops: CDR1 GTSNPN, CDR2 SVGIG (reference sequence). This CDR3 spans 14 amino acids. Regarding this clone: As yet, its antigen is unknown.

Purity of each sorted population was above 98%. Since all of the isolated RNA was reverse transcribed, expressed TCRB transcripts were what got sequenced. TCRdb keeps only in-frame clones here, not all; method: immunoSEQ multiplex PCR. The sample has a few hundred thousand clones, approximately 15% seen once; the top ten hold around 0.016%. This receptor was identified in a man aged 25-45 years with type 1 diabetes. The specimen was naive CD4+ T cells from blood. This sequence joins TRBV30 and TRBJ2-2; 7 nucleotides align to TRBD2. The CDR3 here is CAWSRDYWTGELFF. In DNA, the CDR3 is TGTGCCTGGAGTAGGGACTACTGGACCGGGGAGCTGTTTTTT.